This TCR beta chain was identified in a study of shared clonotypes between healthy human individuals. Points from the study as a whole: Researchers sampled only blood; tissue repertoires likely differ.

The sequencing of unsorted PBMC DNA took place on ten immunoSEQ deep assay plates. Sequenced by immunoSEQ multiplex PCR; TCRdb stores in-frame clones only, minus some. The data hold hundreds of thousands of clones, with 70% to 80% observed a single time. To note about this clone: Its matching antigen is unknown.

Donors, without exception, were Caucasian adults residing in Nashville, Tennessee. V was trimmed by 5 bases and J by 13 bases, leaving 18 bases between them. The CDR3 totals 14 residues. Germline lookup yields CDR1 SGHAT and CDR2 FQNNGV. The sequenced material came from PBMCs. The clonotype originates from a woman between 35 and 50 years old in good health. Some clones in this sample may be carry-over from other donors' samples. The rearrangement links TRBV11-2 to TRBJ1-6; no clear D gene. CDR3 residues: CASSNPRALSPLHF. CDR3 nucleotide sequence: TGTGCCAGCAGCAATCCCCGGGCCCTCTCCCCCCTCCACTTT.